This T cell receptor (beta chain) comes out of a study of PD-L1 blockade in urothelial cancer. At the level of the study: Each patient had 0 to 3 earlier chemotherapy regimens. Typically, measured as a median, blood samples had more than 110,000 T cells.

Sampling of each patient yielded between 1 and 8 specimens, collected pretreatment and on-treatment. Each PCR received spiked synthetic TCR analog templates. Assay used: immunoSEQ multiplex PCR; TCRdb lists only in-frame clones, some missing. The table lists 30,000 or so clones, roughly 80% of them singletons. The CDR3 covers 14 residues. Germline lookup yields CDR1 MRHNA and CDR2 SNTAGT. Trimming shortened V by 7 bases and J by 9 bases, and 19 bases separated the two germline ends. This specimen consisted of PBMCs, obtained around atezolizumab (anti-PD-L1) treatment. This rearrangement joins TRBV6-4 to TRBJ1-5, with D maybe TRBD1 (6 bases). The receptor was isolated from a man aged 50-60 years with urothelial cancer. CDR3 sequence: CASTLRDTPGPQHF. The DNA of the CDR3 is TGTGCCAGCACCCTACGGGACACCCCTGGGCCCCAGCATTTT.